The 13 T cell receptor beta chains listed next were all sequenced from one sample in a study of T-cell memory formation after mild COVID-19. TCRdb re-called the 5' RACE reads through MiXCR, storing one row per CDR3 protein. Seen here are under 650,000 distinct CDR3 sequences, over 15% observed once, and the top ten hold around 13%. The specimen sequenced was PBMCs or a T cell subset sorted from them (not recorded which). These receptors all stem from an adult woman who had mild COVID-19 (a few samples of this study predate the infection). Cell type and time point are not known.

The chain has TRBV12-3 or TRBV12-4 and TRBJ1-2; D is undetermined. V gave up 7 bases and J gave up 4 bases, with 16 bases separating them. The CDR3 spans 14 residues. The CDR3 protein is CASTPSAASYGYTF. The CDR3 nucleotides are TGTGCCAGCACCCCCTCGGCAGCATCCTATGGCTACACCTTC.

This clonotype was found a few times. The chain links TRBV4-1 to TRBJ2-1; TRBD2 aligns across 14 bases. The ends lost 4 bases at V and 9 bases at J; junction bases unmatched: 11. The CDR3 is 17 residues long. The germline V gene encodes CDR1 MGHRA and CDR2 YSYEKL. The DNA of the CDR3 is TGCGCCAGCAGCCCCGGGCAGACTAGCGGGAGGGGGGGTGAGCAGTTCTTC. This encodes CASSPGQTSGRGGEQFF.

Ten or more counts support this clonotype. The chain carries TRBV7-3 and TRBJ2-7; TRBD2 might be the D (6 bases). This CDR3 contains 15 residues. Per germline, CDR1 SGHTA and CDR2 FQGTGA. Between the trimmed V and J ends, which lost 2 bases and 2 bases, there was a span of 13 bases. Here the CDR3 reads CASSLGPGETYEQYF. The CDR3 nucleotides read TGTGCCAGCAGCTTAGGGCCGGGGGAGACCTACGAGCAGTACTTC.

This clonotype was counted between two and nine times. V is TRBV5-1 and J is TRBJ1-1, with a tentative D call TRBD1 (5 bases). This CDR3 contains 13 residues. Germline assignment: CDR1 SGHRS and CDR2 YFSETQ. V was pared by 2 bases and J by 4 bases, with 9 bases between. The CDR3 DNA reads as TGCGCCAGCAGCTTAATCGGGGCCACTGAAGCTTTCTTT. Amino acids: CASSLIGATEAFF.

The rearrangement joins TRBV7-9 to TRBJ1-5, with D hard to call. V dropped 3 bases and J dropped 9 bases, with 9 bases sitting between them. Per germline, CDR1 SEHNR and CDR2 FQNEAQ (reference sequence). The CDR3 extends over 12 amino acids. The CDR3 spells CASSFELGPQHF. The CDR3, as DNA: TGTGCCAGCAGCTTCGAGCTTGGGCCCCAGCATTTT.

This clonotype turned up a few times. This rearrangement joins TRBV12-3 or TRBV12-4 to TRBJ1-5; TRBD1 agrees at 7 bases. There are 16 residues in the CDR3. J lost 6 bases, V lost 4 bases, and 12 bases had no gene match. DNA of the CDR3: TGTGCCAGCAGTTCGCGGACAGGTCGTTGGAGTCAGCCCCAGCATTTT. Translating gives CASSSRTGRWSQPQHF.

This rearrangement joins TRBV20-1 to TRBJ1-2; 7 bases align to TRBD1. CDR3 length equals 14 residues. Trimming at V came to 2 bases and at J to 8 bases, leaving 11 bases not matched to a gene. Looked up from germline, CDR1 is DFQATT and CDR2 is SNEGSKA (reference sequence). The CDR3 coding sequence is TGCAGTGCTAGAAACCGCAGGGGGTTAAAGGGCTACACCTTC. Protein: CSARNRRGLKGYTF.

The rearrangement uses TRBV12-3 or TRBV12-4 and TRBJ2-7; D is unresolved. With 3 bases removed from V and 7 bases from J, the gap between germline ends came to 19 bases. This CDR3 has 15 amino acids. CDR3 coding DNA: TGTGCCAGCAGTTTCAGCGTCAGCTCTACGAGTGAGCAGTACTTC. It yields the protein CASSFSVSSTSEQYF.

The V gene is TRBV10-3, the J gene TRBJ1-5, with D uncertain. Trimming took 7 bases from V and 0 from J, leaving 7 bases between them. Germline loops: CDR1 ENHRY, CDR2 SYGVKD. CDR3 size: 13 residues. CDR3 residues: CAIKQSSNQPQHF. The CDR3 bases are TGTGCCATCAAACAGAGTAGCAATCAGCCCCAGCATTTT.

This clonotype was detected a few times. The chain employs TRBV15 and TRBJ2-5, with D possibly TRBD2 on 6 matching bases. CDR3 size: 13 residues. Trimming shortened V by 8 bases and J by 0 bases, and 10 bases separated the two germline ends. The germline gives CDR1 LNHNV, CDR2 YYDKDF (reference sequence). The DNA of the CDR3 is TGTGCCACCGGGTTAGCGGACCAAGAGACCCAGTACTTC. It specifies CATGLADQETQYF.

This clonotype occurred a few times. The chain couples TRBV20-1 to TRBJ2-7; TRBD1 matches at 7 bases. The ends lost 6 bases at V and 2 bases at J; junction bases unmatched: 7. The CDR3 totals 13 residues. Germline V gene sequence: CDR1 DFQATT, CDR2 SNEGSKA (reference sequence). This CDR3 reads CSAPGQKTYEQYF. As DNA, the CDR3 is TGCAGTGCCCCGGGACAGAAGACCTACGAGCAGTACTTC.

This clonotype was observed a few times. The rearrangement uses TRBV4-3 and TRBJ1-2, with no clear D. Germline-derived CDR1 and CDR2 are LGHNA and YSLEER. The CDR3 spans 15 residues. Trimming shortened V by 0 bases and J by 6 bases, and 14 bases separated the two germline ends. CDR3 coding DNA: TGCGCCAGCAGCCAAGAGAGGGATGCCGACAATGGCTACACCTTC. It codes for CASSQERDADNGYTF.

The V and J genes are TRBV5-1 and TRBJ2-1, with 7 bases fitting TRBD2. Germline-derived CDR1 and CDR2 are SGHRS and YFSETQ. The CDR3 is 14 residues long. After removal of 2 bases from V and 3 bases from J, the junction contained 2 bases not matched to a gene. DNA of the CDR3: TGCGCCAGCAGCTTCCGGGGGGACTACAATGAGCAGTTCTTC. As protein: CASSFRGDYNEQFF.